One and the same sample provided the 14 T cell receptor beta chains below, sequenced in a study of response to subunit inactivated influenza vaccine. One entry per CDR3 protein, called by TCRdb with MiXCR from the RT-PCR reads. The data show about 540,000 distinct CDR3 sequences, approximately 22% seen once. This sample also appeared in a second study, on T cells expressing NK-cell markers. That source reports: Scientists made TCR beta cDNA using 5'RACE template switching with UMIs.

Sequencing was performed on CD4+ T cells sorted from PBMCs, taken about 13 days after vaccination. The receptors stem from a man aged 50-60 years who received an inactivated influenza vaccine.

This clonotype occurred many times. The chain links TRBV5-1 to TRBJ1-3; tentative D call: TRBD1 (5 bases). The V gene lost 4 bases and the J gene lost 0 bases, with 11 bases spanning the gap. The CDR3 length is 15 residues. Germline loops: CDR1 SGHRS, CDR2 YFSETQ. CDR3 sequence: CASSTGTASGNTIYF. CDR3 bases: TGCGCCAGCAGCACCGGGACGGCCTCTGGAAACACCATATATTTT.

This clonotype was found a few times. This chain links TRBV20-1 with TRBJ1-1; D possibly corresponds to TRBD1 (6 bases). The CDR3 has 14 amino acids. V was pared by 0 bases and J by 10 bases, with 18 bases between. Germline CDR1 DFQATT, CDR2 SNEGSKA (reference sequence). The chain's CDR3 is CSARDLGHTRGAFF. The CDR3 nucleotides are TGCAGTGCTAGAGACTTGGGACACACACGAGGAGCTTTCTTT.

The chain employs TRBV20-1 and TRBJ2-7; D gene uncertain. The V gene lost 2 bases and the J gene lost 4 bases, with 6 bases spanning the gap. This CDR3 is 11 amino acids long. The germline V gene encodes CDR1 DFQATT and CDR2 SNEGSKA (reference sequence). The CDR3 sequence: CSARWNYEQYF. CDR3 bases: TGCAGTGCTAGATGGAATTACGAGCAGTACTTC.

This clonotype was seen many times. The chain employs TRBV3-1 and TRBJ1-4, with 7 bases identical to TRBD1. Germline CDR1 LGHDT, CDR2 YNNKEL (reference sequence). Unmatched junction bases numbered 4, after V lost 1 base and J lost 11 bases. CDR3 length equals 13 residues. The DNA for the CDR3 is TGTGCCAGCAGCCAAGGCAGGGGGTATAAACTGTTTTTT. Translating it yields CASSQGRGYKLFF.

This clonotype was counted many times. The chain has TRBV5-1 and TRBJ2-3; 11 bases match TRBD1. This CDR3 region has 14 residues. The germline V gene has CDR1 SGHRS and CDR2 YFSETQ. The V segment lost 8 bases and the J segment 4 bases; nucleotides outside the gene matches: 6. In DNA, the CDR3 is TGCGCCAGTGGAGGACAGGGGGCCCCAGATACGCAGTATTTT. It translates to CASGGQGAPDTQYF. Together with reference TRBV5-1 and TRBJ2-3, the CDR3 gives the full variable domain: KAGVTQTPRYLIKTRGQQVTLSCSPISGHRSVSWYQQTPGQGLQFLFEYFSETQRNKGNFPGRFSGRQFSNSRSEMNVSTLELGDSALYLCASGGQGAPDTQYFGPGTRLTVL.

In its sample, this clonotype was seen a few times. This chain links TRBV5-1 with TRBJ2-1; 13 bases are shared with TRBD2. The CDR3 extends over 18 amino acids. Losses at the gene ends were 3 bases for V and 6 bases for J; bases not matched to a gene: 12. Germline CDR1 SGHRS, CDR2 YFSETQ. CDR3 DNA: TGCGCCAGCAGCTCGTATCAAACTAGCGGGAGGGCCTCCAATGAGCAGTTCTTC. Translated, it gives CASSSYQTSGRASNEQFF.

The CDR3 nucleotides read TGCAGTGCTAGAGAAGGTCTTTATAGCAATCAGCCCCAGCATTTT. Translation: CSAREGLYSNQPQHF. V and J are TRBV20-1 and TRBJ1-5; D gene unclear. This CDR3 is 15 amino acids long. Germline loops: CDR1 DFQATT, CDR2 SNEGSKA (reference sequence). With 0 bases removed from V and 0 bases from J, the gap between germline ends came to 9 bases.

V gene TRBV6-2 or TRBV6-3 combines with J gene TRBJ2-1, with a weak D call TRBD1 (6 bases). Germline CDR1 and CDR2: MNHEY and SVGEGT. The CDR3 is made up of 15 amino acids. The V end lost 5 bases, the J end lost 8 bases, and 19 bases lay between the germline ends. This chain's CDR3 is CASSRGTPFRDEQFF. The CDR3 nucleotides are TGTGCCAGCAGTAGGGGGACACCCTTCAGGGATGAGCAGTTCTTC.

The chain is built from TRBV10-3 and TRBJ1-3; a possible D gene is TRBD1 (5 bases). CDR3 length: 15 residues. Germline V gene data show CDR1 as ENHRY and CDR2 as SYGVKD. Trimming shortened V by 0 bases and J by 8 bases, and 14 bases separated the two germline ends. The CDR3, as DNA: TGTGCCATCAGTGAGTCGTCGGAGGGGTGGGACACCATATATTTT. Residues: CAISESSEGWDTIYF.

The genes are TRBV7-8 and TRBJ2-7; no definite D call. V lost 3 bases and J lost 0, with 9 bases in between. In germline, CDR1 is SGHVS, CDR2 FQNEAQ. There are 14 residues in the CDR3. CDR3 loop: CASSFGRRSYEQYF. The CDR3 nucleotides are TGTGCCAGCAGCTTTGGTAGGCGCTCCTACGAGCAGTACTTC. The whole variable domain, filled in from reference TRBV7-8 and TRBJ2-7, reads GAGVSQSPRYKVAKRGQDVALRCDPISGHVSLFWYQQALGQGPEFLTYFQNEAQLDKSGLPSDRFFAERPEGSVSTLKIQRTQQEDSAVYLCASSFGRRSYEQYFGPGTRLTVT.

In the case of this clonotype: A much larger clone is a single base away; this may be a read error. The rearrangement uses TRBV7-8 and TRBJ2-1; D possibly corresponds to TRBD2 (6 bases). There are 16 residues in the CDR3. Germline V gene data show CDR1 as SGHVS and CDR2 as FQNEAQ. The CDR3 sequence is CASSLSLTGTYNEQLF. In nucleotides, the CDR3 is TGTGCCAGCAGCTTGTCATTAACCGGGACTTACAATGAGCAGTTATTC.

The V and J genes are TRBV30 and TRBJ2-3; D is ambiguous. This CDR3 spans 13 amino acids. Germline loops: CDR1 GTSNPN, CDR2 SVGIG (reference sequence). V was shortened by 3 bases and J by 6 bases, with 13 bases between the two germline ends. Written as DNA, the CDR3 is TGTGCCTGGAGAAGGCCAGGTTTGGATACGCAGTATTTT. As protein: CAWRRPGLDTQYF.

This clonotype was observed a handful of times. This chain uses TRBV18 with TRBJ1-5, with TRBD1 identical over 7 bases. Germline values: CDR1 KGHSH, CDR2 LQKENI. V dropped 6 bases and J dropped 4; count of bases not matched to a gene: 9. The CDR3 sequence is 15 residues long. The chain's CDR3 is CASSLTGDSNQPQHF. CDR3 DNA sequence: TGTGCCAGCTCCCTAACAGGGGATTCTAATCAGCCCCAGCATTTT. Full variable domain (remainder filled in from reference TRBV18 and TRBJ1-5): NAGVMQNPRHLVRRRGQEARLRCSPMKGHSHVYWYRQLPEEGLKFMVYLQKENIIDESGMPKERFSAEFPKEGPSILRIQQVVRGDSAAYFCASSLTGDSNQPQHFGDGTRLSIL.

This clonotype was counted a few times. The genes are TRBV6-2 or TRBV6-3 and TRBJ1-5; tentative D call: TRBD1 (6 bases). The germline V gene encodes CDR1 MNHEY and CDR2 SVGEGT. The CDR3 has 14 amino acids. V shed 6 bases and J shed 0 bases, with 9 bases lying between them. This CDR3 reads CASRGGPSNQPQHF. The CDR3 DNA reads TGTGCCAGCAGAGGGGGGCCTAGCAATCAGCCCCAGCATTTT.